Sequencing of this T cell receptor (beta chain) was carried out in a study of tumor and adjacent non-tumor tissue in lung cancer. Overall study: About 4.2 million productive TCRbeta reads were obtained per sample on average. Regarding the study as a whole: Shorter survival was associated with higher TCR diversity in tumors.

TCRbeta libraries were built with three rounds of nested PCR, modified from ARM-PCR. TCRdb called the multiplex PCR reads again in MiXCR, with one record for every CDR3 protein. The sample records under 150,000 distinct CDR3 sequences, around 65% being singletons. In germline, CDR1 is SGHNT, CDR2 YENEEA. This CDR3 comprises 18 residues. No cell sorting was done before RNA was extracted from the tissue. This clonotype appeared a few times. Its antigen remains unidentified. The junction differs from germline at one of its ends, possibly a read error. The chain combines TRBV11-3 with TRBJ2-2; 14 bases are shared with TRBD2. The TCR sequence derives from a man aged 55 to 69 with small cell lung cancer. Sequenced material: lung tumor tissue. This CDR3 reads CVSSRLAGGPSFSGELFF. The CDR3 region has the DNA TGTGTCAGCAGTCGACTAGCGGGAGGGCCGAGTTTTTCCGGGGAGCTGTTTTTT.